The 26 T cell receptor beta chains below come from one sample, sequenced in a study of shared clonotypes between healthy human individuals. The method was immunoSEQ multiplex PCR; TCRdb's version includes in-frame clones alone and lacks a portion of them. The sample lists 700,000 or so clones; more than 70% were seen once. What was sequenced was memory CD4+ T cells sorted from blood. Described subset: CD45RA-negative fraction. These TCRs come from a woman under 40 in good health.

V is TRBV2 and J is TRBJ2-7; 11 positions agree with TRBD1. The CDR3 covers 14 residues. J gave up 4 bases and V 6 bases, and 5 bases lay outside the gene matches. Germline loops: CDR1 SNHLY, CDR2 FYNNEI. The CDR3 is CASRSRDRGYEQYF. Here the CDR3 DNA reads TGTGCCAGCAGAAGCAGGGACAGGGGGTACGAGCAGTACTTC. Variable domain in full (rest from reference TRBV2 and TRBJ2-7): EPEVTQTPSHQVTQMGQEVILRCVPISNHLYFYWYRQILGQKVEFLVSFYNNEISEKSEIFDDQFSVERPDGSNFTLKIRSTKLEDSAMYFCASRSRDRGYEQYFGPGTRLTVT.

The table lists this clone with a count of one. A junction end diverges from the germline sequence, so it may reflect a read error. CDR3 in amino acids: CASGGPAGVNVF. Here the CDR3 DNA reads TGTGCCAGCGGGGGTCCAGCGGGAGTTAACGTCTTC. The chain is built from TRBV28 and TRBJ2-1; 8 bases agree with TRBD2. The CDR3 runs 12 residues. CDR1 and CDR2 (germline): MDHEN, SYDVKM.

The sample holds one count of this clone. The rearrangement joins TRBV28 to TRBJ1-4, with D unclear. The CDR3 sequence is 17 residues long. CDR1 and CDR2 from the germline V gene are MDHEN and SYDVKM. Trimming stripped 2 bases from V and 1 base from J, with 14 bases between. The DNA of the CDR3 is TGTGCCAGCAGTTTAGGAGTTAAGGCCCGAACTAATGAAAAACTGTTTTTT. It codes for CASSLGVKARTNEKLFF.

The gene calls are TRBV28 and TRBJ1-4; perhaps TRBD1 as D (6 bases). Germline CDR1 is MDHEN and CDR2 is SYDVKM. The CDR3 runs to 16 residues. V was trimmed by 6 bases and J by 5 bases, leaving 19 bases between them. The CDR3 nucleotides are TGTGCCAGCAGCTCTCCCGCTTCGGACAGAAATGAAAAACTGTTTTTT. Residues: CASSSPASDRNEKLFF.

This clone was counted only a few times. This rearrangement joins TRBV18 to TRBJ1-2; unclear D gene. The V end was cut by 2 bases, the J end by 4 bases, with 11 bases between. The CDR3 is 14 residues long. The germline CDR1 and CDR2 sequences are KGHSH and LQKENI. CDR3 nucleotide sequence: TGTGCCAGCTCACCAGATTGGGGTAGCTATGGCTACACCTTC. Translated: CASSPDWGSYGYTF.

The genes are TRBV2 and TRBJ2-3; 9 bases map to TRBD2. Unmatched junction bases numbered 4, after V lost 8 bases and J lost 1 base. The CDR3 contains 14 residues. Germline lookup yields CDR1 SNHLY and CDR2 FYNNEI. The DNA of the CDR3 is TGTGCCAGCCAGTGGACTAGCGGCACAGATACGCAGTATTTT. It is translated as CASQWTSGTDTQYF.

Turning to this clone: Since a far larger clone is one base different, this is likely a read error. The rearrangement uses TRBV5-1 and TRBJ1-4, with TRBD1 as a possible D gene (6 bases). The CDR3 has 12 amino acids. Trimming stripped 4 bases from V and 8 bases from J, with 9 bases between. Germline loops: CDR1 SGHRS, CDR2 YFSETQ. CDR3 amino acids: CASSTTGEKLFF. The CDR3, as DNA: TGCGCCAGCAGCACAACAGGGGAAAAACTGTTTTTT.

This clone was detected a few times. The CDR3 protein is CASSPSGTSSGANVLTF. CDR3 bases: TGTGCCAGCAGCCCCTCCGGGACCTCCTCTGGGGCCAACGTCCTGACTTTC. The gene calls are TRBV9 and TRBJ2-6, with D perhaps TRBD1 or TRBD2 (5 bases each). The CDR3 loop spans 17 amino acids. The germline V gene has CDR1 SGDLS and CDR2 YYNGEE. Trimming removed 4 bases from V and 0 bases from J, with 14 bases in between.

The V gene is TRBV28, the J gene TRBJ2-3, with D maybe TRBD1 (5 bases). V lost 7 bases and J lost 4, with 12 bases in between. The germline gives CDR1 MDHEN, CDR2 SYDVKM. This CDR3 contains 13 residues. This CDR3 reads CASKSSGPDTQYF. The CDR3 nucleotides read TGTGCCAGCAAATCGTCAGGGCCAGATACGCAGTATTTT.

The J gene is TRBJ2-1, the V gene TRBV5-8, with 8 bases lining up with TRBD2. The CDR3 runs to 15 residues. V was clipped by 4 bases and J by 0 bases; unmatched bases: 3. The germline V gene encodes CDR1 SGHTS and CDR2 YDEGEE. CDR3 sequence reads: CASSLSGNSYNEQFF. CDR3 bases: TGTGCCAGCAGCCTTAGCGGGAACTCCTACAATGAGCAGTTCTTC.

This chain links TRBV6-1 with TRBJ1-3, with D possibly matching TRBD1 (6 bases). This CDR3 region has 13 residues. The germline V gene encodes CDR1 MNHNS and CDR2 SASEGT. Trimming stripped 7 bases from V and 7 bases from J, with 14 bases between. In DNA, the CDR3 is TGTGCCAGCATGTGGGCAGGGGAGAACACCATATATTTT. This encodes CASMWAGENTIYF.

The chain is built from TRBV6-1 and TRBJ2-2, with D perhaps TRBD2 (5 bases). The CDR3 runs 16 residues. Trimming stripped 3 bases from V and 2 bases from J, with 13 bases between. The germline CDR1 and CDR2 sequences are MNHNS and SASEGT. The CDR3 DNA reads TGTGCCAGCAGTGACCCACCGGGATCCAACACCGGGGAGCTGTTTTTT. It encodes CASSDPPGSNTGELFF.

Ten or more counts support this clone. The chain is built from TRBV19 and TRBJ1-2, with TRBD1 identical over 10 bases. The ends lost 6 bases at V and 8 bases at J; junction bases unmatched: 6. CDR1 LNHDA and CDR2 SQIVND come from the germline V gene (reference sequence). CDR3 length: 13 amino acids. The CDR3 protein is CASRGTGERGYTF. In nucleotides, the CDR3 is TGTGCCAGTAGGGGGACAGGGGAAAGAGGCTACACCTTC.

The chain has TRBV7-9 and TRBJ2-1; TRBD1 agrees at 10 bases. V gave up 4 bases and J gave up 4 bases; unmatched junction bases: 4. The length of the CDR3 is 15 residues. Germline V gives CDR1 SEHNR, CDR2 FQNEAQ (reference sequence). CDR3 region: CASSSRQGAYNEQFF. CDR3 DNA: TGTGCCAGCAGCTCTCGACAGGGGGCTTACAATGAGCAGTTCTTC.

This clone appeared once. This sequence joins TRBV29-1 and TRBJ2-5, with 7 bases that match TRBD2. This CDR3 has 13 residues. With V trimmed by 4 bases and J by 3 bases, 5 bases remained unmatched. The germline CDR1 and CDR2 sequences are SQVTM and ANQGSEA. CDR3 DNA sequence: TGCAGCGTTGGCGGGGGAGTCAAAGAGACCCAGTACTTC. Protein: CSVGGGVKETQYF.

This chain links TRBV5-1 with TRBJ2-2; the match to TRBD2 covers 12 bases. Looked up from germline, CDR1 is SGHRS and CDR2 is YFSETQ. Trimming removed 1 base from V and 6 bases from J; junction bases left unmatched: 7. The CDR3 contains 17 residues. The CDR3 sequence is CASSLSGRLAGAGELFF. The CDR3 nucleotides are TGCGCCAGCAGCTTGTCCGGTCGACTAGCGGGAGCCGGGGAGCTGTTTTTT. The complete variable domain, with remaining parts taken from reference TRBV5-1 and TRBJ2-2, reads KAGVTQTPRYLIKTRGQQVTLSCSPISGHRSVSWYQQTPGQGLQFLFEYFSETQRNKGNFPGRFSGRQFSNSRSEMNVSTLELGDSALYLCASSLSGRLAGAGELFFGEGSRLTVL.

The chain employs TRBV11-2 and TRBJ2-5; D is possibly TRBD2 (5 bases). Germline CDR1 is SGHAT and CDR2 is FQNNGV. This CDR3 is built from 14 residues. Trimming cost V 3 bases and J 2 bases, with 10 bases left between them. For the CDR3, the DNA is TGTGCCAGCAGCTTTTCGACGGGGCAAGAGACCCAGTACTTC. It specifies CASSFSTGQETQYF.

The chain recombines TRBV10-3 with TRBJ2-1; D perhaps matches TRBD2 (6 bases). Trimming stripped 11 bases from V and 4 bases from J, with 24 bases between. The germline V gene encodes CDR1 ENHRY and CDR2 SYGVKD. The CDR3 totals 16 residues. This CDR3 is CAHRWGTGVAYNEQFF. The DNA for the CDR3 is TGTGCCCACAGGTGGGGGACGGGAGTAGCATACAATGAGCAGTTCTTC.

This clone was found a few times. The gene calls are TRBV27 and TRBJ2-3; unclear D gene. The CDR3 has 12 residues. Germline V CDR1 and CDR2: MNHEY, SMNVEV (reference sequence). V gave up 5 bases and J gave up 3 bases, with 6 bases separating them. DNA of the CDR3: TGTGCCAGCAGTCCACATACAGATACGCAGTATTTT. It is translated as CASSPHTDTQYF.

This chain joins TRBV6-5 and TRBJ1-1, with D unresolved. V lost 5 bases and J lost 2, with 6 bases in between. This CDR3 contains 12 residues. Per germline, CDR1 MNHEY and CDR2 SVGAGI. The CDR3 coding sequence is TGTGCCAGCAGTGAAGGAAACACTGAAGCTTTCTTT. Amino acids: CASSEGNTEAFF.

This clone was found once. The CDR3 here is CASSTGTATGELFF. DNA for the CDR3: TGCGCCAGCAGCACCGGGACAGCCACCGGGGAGCTGTTTTTT. V usage is TRBV5-1 and J usage is TRBJ2-2; 7 bases align to TRBD1. V lost 4 bases and J lost 4; bases outside the gene matches: 4. CDR1 and CDR2 (germline): SGHRS, YFSETQ. The CDR3 consists of 14 residues.

The chain uses TRBV19 and TRBJ1-5; possibly TRBD1 for D (5 bases). With 2 bases removed from V and 7 bases from J, the gap between germline ends came to 21 bases. The length of the CDR3 is 17 residues. CDR1 is LNHDA and CDR2 is SQIVND in the germline V gene (reference sequence). CDR3 in DNA: TGTGCCAGTAGTATACCAACCGGGGCTACTTTTGGGCAGCCCCAGCATTTT. Translation gives CASSIPTGATFGQPQHF. Using reference TRBV19 and TRBJ1-5 for the parts outside the CDR3, the full variable domain is DGGITQSPKYLFRKEGQNVTLSCEQNLNHDAMYWYRQDPGQGLRLIYYSQIVNDFQKGDIAEGYSVSREKKESFPLTVTSAQKNPTAFYLCASSIPTGATFGQPQHFGDGTRLSIL.

This clone was recorded many times. This chain links TRBV4-1 with TRBJ1-3, with a weak D call TRBD1 (5 bases). The CDR3 spans 18 residues. Trimming pared 0 bases from V and 0 bases from J, leaving 15 bases between. Germline V gene lookup returns CDR1 MGHRA and CDR2 YSYEKL. The CDR3 DNA sequence: TGCGCCAGCAGCCAAGATAGGGAGGGGATGTTCTCTGGAAACACCATATATTTT. Translating it yields CASSQDREGMFSGNTIYF.

The chain carries TRBV14 and TRBJ2-3; no reliable D call. This CDR3 has 18 amino acids. The germline V and J ends were trimmed by 4 bases and 0 bases, with 20 bases remaining between them. Germline V gene sequence: CDR1 SGHDN, CDR2 FVKESK. The CDR3 sequence: CASSPGPKRPSSTDTQYF. The CDR3, as DNA: TGTGCCAGCAGCCCCGGGCCCAAAAGGCCTTCTAGCACAGATACGCAGTATTTT.

The chain has TRBV5-1 and TRBJ2-5; D unresolved. The CDR3 has 14 residues. In germline, CDR1 is SGHRS, CDR2 YFSETQ. The V and J ends lost 1 base and 0 bases respectively, with 7 bases between them. The CDR3, as DNA: TGCGCCAGCAGCTTGTGGGGTGACCAAGAGACCCAGTACTTC. Amino acids: CASSLWGDQETQYF.

The chain is built from TRBV7-9 and TRBJ2-5; D gene ambiguous. The CDR3 contains 12 residues. V lost 3 bases and J lost 5, with 7 bases in between. Per the germline V gene, CDR1 is SEHNR and CDR2 is FQNEAQ (reference sequence). CDR3 sequence reads: CASSLTAETQYF. In DNA, the CDR3 is TGTGCCAGCAGCTTGACGGCGGAGACCCAGTACTTC.